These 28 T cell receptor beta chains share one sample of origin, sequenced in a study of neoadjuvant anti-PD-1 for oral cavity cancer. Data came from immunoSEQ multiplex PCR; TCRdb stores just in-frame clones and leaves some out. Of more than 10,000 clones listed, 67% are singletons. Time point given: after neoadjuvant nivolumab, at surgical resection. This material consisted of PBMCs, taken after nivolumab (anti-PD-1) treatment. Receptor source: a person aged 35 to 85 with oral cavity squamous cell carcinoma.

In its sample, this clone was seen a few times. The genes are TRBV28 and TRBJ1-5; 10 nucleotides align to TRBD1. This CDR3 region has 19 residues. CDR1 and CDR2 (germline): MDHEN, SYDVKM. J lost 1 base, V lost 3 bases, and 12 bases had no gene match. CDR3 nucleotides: TGTGCCAGCAGTTTCTTAAAAGGACAGGGGGTGGGAAGCAATCAGCCCCAGCATTTT. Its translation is CASSFLKGQGVGSNQPQHF.

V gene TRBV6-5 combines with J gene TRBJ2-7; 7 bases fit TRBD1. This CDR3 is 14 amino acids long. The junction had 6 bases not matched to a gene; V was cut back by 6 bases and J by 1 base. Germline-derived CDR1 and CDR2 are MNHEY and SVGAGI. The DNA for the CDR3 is TGTGCCAGCAGAGTTACAGGGGATTCCTACGAGCAGTACTTC. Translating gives CASRVTGDSYEQYF.

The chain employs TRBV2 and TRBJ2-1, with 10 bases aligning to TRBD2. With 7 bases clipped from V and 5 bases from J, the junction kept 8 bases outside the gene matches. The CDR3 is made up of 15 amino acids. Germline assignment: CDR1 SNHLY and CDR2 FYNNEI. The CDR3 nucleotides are TGTGCCAGCACCCCTCTAGCGGGAGTCCACAATGAGCAGTTCTTC. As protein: CASTPLAGVHNEQFF.

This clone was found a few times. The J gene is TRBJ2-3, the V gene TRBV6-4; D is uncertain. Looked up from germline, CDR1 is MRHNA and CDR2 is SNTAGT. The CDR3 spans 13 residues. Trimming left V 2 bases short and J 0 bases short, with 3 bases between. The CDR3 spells CASSDDSTDTQYF. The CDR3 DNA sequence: TGTGCCAGCAGTGACGACAGCACAGATACGCAGTATTTT.

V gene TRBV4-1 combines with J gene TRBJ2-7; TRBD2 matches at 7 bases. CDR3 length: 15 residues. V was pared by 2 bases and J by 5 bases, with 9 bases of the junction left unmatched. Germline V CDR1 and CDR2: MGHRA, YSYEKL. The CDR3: CASSQRGVGGNEQYF. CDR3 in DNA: TGCGCCAGCAGCCAACGGGGGGTTGGGGGAAACGAGCAGTACTTC.

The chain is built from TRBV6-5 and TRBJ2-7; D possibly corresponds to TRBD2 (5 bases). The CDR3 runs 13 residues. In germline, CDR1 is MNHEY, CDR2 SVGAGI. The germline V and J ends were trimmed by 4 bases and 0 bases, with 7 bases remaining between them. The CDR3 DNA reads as TGTGCCAGCAGTTCCGGGGACTCCTACGAGCAGTACTTC. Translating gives CASSSGDSYEQYF.

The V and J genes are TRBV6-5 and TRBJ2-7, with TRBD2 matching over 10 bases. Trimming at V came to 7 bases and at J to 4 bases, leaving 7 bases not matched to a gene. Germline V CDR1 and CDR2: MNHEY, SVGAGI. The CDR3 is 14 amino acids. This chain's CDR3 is CASTPGLASYEQYF. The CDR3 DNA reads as TGTGCCAGCACCCCGGGACTAGCGTCTTACGAGCAGTACTTC.

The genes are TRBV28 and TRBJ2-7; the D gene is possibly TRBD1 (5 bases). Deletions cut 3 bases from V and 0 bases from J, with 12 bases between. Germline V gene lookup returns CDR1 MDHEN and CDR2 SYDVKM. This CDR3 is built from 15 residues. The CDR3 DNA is TGTGCCAGCAGTTTCGTGGACATTAACTCCTACGAGCAGTACTTC. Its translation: CASSFVDINSYEQYF.

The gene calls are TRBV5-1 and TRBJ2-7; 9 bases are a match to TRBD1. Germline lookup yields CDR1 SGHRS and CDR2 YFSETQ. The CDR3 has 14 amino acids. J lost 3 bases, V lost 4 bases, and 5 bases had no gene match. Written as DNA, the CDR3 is TGCGCCAGCAGCCCGGACAGGGGAGGCTACGAGCAGTACTTC. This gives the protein CASSPDRGGYEQYF.

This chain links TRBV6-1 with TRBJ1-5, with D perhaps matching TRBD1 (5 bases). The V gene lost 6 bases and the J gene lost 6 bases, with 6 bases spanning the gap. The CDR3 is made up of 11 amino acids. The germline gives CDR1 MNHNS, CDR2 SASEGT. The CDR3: CASSGAQPQHF. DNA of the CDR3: TGTGCCAGCAGCGGGGCTCAGCCCCAGCATTTT.

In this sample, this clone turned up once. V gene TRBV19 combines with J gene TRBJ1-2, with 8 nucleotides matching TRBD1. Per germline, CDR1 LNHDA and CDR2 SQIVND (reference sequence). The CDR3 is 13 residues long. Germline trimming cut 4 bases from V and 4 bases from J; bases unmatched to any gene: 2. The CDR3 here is CASSTGGSYGYTF. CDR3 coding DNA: TGTGCCAGTAGTACAGGGGGCTCCTATGGCTACACCTTC.

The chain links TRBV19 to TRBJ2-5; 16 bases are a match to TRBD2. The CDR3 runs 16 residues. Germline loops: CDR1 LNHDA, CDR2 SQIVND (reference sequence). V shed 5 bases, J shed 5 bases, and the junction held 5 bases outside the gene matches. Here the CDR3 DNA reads TGTGCCAGTAGTGTACCGGGACTAGCGGGAGGGGAGACCCAGTACTTC. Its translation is CASSVPGLAGGETQYF.

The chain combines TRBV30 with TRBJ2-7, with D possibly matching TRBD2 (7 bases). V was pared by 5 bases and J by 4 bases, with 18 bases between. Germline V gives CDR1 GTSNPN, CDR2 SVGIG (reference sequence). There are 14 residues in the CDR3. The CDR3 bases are TGTGCCTGGGGCCTAGGGGGGGCAGGGTACGAGCAGTACTTC. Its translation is CAWGLGGAGYEQYF.

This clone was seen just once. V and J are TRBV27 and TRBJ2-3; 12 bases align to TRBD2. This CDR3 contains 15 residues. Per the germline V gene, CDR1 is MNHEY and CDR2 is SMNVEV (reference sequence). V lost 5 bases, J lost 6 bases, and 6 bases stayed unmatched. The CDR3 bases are TGTGCCAGCAGTGGGCTAGCGGGAGGGGAGGATACGCAGTATTTT. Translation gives CASSGLAGGEDTQYF.

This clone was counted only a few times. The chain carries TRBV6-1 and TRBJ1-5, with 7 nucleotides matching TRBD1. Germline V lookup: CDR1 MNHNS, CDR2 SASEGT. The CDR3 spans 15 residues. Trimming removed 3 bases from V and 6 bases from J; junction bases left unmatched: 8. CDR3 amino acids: CASSDQGGPTQPQHF. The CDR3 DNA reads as TGTGCCAGCAGTGATCAGGGGGGCCCTACTCAGCCCCAGCATTTT.

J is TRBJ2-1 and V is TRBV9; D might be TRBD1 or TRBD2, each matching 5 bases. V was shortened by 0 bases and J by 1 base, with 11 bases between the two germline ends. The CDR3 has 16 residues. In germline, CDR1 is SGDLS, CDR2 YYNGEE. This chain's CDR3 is CASSVGRDPSYNEQFF. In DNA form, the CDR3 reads TGTGCCAGCAGCGTAGGAAGGGACCCTTCCTACAATGAGCAGTTCTTC.

CDR3 nucleotide sequence: TGTGCCAGCAGTGGGGAACTAGCGGGAGGGCCCGGGGAGACCCAGTACTTC. This translates into CASSGELAGGPGETQYF. The J gene is TRBJ2-5, the V gene TRBV6-1; 13 bases fit TRBD2. This CDR3 contains 17 residues. Per germline, CDR1 MNHNS and CDR2 SASEGT. Germline trimming cut 4 bases from V and 5 bases from J; bases unmatched to any gene: 10.

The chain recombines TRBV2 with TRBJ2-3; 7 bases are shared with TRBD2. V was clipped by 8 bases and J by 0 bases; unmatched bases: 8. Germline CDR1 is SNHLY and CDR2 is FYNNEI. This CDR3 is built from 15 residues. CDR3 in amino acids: CASLRLAASTDTQYF. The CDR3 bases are TGTGCCAGCTTGAGGCTAGCGGCTAGCACAGATACGCAGTATTTT. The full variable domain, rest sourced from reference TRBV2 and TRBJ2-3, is EPEVTQTPSHQVTQMGQEVILRCVPISNHLYFYWYRQILGQKVEFLVSFYNNEISEKSEIFDDQFSVERPDGSNFTLKIRSTKLEDSAMYFCASLRLAASTDTQYFGPGTRLTVL.

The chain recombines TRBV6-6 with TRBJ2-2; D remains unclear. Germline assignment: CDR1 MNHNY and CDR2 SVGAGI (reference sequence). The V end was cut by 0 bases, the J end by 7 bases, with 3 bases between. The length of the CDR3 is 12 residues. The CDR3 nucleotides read TGTGCCAGCAGTTACTCTGACGGGGAGCTGTTTTTT. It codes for CASSYSDGELFF.

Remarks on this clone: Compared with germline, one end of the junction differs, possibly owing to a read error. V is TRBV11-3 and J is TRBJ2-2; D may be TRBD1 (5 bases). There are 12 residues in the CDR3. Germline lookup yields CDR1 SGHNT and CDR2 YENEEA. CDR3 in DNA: TGTGCCAGCAGTTTAGGGGCCGGGGAGCTGTTTTTT. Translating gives CASSLGAGELFF.

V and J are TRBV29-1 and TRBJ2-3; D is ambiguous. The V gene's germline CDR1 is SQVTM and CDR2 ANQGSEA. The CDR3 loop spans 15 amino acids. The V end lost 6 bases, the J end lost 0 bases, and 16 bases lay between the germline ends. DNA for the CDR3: TGCAGCGTGTGGTTTTCTGGTCCCAGCACAGATACGCAGTATTTT. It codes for CSVWFSGPSTDTQYF.

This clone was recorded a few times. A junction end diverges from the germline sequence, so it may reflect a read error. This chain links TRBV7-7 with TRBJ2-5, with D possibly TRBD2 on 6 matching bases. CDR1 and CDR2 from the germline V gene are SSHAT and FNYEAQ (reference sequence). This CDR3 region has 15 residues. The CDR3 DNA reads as TGTGCTAGCAGCTTAGCGCGGGGTAGCTTTGAGACCCAGTACTTC. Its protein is CASSLARGSFETQYF.

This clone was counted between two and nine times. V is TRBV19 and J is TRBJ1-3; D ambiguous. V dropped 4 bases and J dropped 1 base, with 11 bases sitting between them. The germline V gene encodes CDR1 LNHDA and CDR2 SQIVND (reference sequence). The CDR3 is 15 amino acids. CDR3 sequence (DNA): TGTGCCAGTAGTAGTGACGGATCTTCTGGAAACACCATATATTTT. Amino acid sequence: CASSSDGSSGNTIYF.

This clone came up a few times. This chain's CDR3 is CASSSGQLAPGELFF. In DNA form, the CDR3 reads TGTGCCAGCAGTTCTGGACAGTTAGCCCCCGGGGAGCTGTTTTTT. The V and J genes are TRBV2 and TRBJ2-2; possible D gene TRBD1, 6 bases. There are 15 residues in the CDR3. The V gene's germline CDR1 is SNHLY and CDR2 FYNNEI. The ends were cut back, 5 bases at V and 6 bases at J, with 16 bases in the middle.

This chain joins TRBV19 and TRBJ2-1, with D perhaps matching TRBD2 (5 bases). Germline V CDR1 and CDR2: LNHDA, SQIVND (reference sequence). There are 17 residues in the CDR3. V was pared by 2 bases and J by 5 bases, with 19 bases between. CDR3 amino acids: CASSIKGDPVGDNEQFF. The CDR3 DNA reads TGTGCCAGTAGTATAAAGGGCGACCCAGTCGGGGACAATGAGCAGTTCTTC.

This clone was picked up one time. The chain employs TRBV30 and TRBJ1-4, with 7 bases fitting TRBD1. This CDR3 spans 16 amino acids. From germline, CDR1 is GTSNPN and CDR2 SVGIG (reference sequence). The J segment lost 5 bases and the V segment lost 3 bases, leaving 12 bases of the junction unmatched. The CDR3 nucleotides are TGTGCCTGGAGGCTTAAGGGGGCTGGAAACAATGAAAAACTGTTTTTT. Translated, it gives CAWRLKGAGNNEKLFF. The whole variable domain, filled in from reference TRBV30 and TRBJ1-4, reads SQTIHQWPATLVQPVGSPLSLECTVEGTSNPNLYWYRQAAGRGLQLLFYSVGIGQISSEVPQNLSASRPQDRQFILSSKKLLLSDSGFYLCAWRLKGAGNNEKLFFGSGTQLSVL.

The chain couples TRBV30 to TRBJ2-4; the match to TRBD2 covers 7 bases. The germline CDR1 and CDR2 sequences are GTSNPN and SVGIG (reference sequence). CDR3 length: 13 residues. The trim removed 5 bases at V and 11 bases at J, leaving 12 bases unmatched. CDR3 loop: CAWRAGNSWVQYF. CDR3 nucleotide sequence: TGTGCCTGGCGAGCGGGAAATTCTTGGGTTCAGTACTTC.

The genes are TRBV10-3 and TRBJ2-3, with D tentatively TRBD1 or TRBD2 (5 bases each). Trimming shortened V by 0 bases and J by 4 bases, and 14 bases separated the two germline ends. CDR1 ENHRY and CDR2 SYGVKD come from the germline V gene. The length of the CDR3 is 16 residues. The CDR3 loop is CAISESVGEIADTQYF. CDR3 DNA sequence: TGTGCCATCAGTGAGTCAGTAGGGGAGATCGCAGATACGCAGTATTTT.